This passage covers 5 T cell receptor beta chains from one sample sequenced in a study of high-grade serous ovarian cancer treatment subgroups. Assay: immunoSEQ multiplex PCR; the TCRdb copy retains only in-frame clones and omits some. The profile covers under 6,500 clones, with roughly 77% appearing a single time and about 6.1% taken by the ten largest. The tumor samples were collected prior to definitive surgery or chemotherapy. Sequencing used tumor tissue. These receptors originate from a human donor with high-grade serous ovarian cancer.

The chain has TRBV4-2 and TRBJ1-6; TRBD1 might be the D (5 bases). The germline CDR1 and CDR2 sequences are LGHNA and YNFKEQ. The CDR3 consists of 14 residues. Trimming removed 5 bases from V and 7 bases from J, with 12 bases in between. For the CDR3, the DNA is TGTGCCAGCAGCTACGGGACTCAAAATTCACCCCTCCACTTT. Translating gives CASSYGTQNSPLHF.

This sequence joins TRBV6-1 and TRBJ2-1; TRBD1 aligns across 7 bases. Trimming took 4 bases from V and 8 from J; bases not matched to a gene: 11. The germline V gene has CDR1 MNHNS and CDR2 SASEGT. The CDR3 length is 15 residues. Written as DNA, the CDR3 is TGTGCCAGCAGTGCCCCGGGACAGCCCTTTTATGAGCAGTTCTTC. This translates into CASSAPGQPFYEQFF.

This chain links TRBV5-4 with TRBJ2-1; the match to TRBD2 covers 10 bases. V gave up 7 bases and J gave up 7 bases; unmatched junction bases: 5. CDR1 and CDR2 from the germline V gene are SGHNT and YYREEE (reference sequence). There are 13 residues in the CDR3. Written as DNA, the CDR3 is TGTGCCAGCCAGCGGGGGGGCCGGAATGAGCAGTTCTTC. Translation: CASQRGGRNEQFF.

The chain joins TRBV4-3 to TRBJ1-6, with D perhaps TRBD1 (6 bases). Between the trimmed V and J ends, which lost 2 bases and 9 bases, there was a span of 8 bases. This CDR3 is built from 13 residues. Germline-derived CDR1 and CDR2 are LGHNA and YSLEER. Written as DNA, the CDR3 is TGCGCCAGCAGCCAAACAGGGAGTTCACCCCTCCACTTT. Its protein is CASSQTGSSPLHF.

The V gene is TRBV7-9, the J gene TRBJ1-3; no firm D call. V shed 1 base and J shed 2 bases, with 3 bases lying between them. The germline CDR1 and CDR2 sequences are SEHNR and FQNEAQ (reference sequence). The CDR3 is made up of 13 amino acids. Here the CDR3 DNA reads TGTGCCAGCAGCTTAGAGGCTGGAAACACCATATATTTT. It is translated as CASSLEAGNTIYF.